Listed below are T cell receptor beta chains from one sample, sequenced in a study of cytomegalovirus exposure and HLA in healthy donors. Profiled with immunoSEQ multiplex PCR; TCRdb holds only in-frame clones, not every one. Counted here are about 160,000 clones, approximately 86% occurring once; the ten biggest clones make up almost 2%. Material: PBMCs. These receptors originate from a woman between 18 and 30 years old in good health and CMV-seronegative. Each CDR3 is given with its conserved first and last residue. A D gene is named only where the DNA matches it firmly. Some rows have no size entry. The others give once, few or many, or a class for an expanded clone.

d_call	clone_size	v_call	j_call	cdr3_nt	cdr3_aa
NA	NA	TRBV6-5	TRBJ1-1	TGTGCCAGTAGTTACGAGGGCATGAACACTGAAGCTTTCTTT	CASSYEGMNTEAFF
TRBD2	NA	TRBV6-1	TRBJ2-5	TGTGCCAGTTGGGGACTAGCCCGGGATCGTGAGACCCAGTACTTC	CASWGLARDRETQYF
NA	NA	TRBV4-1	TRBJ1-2	TGCGCCAGCAGCCAAGCGCAAGCGGAGGGGCGCCGCTATGGCTACACCTTC	CASSQAQAEGRRYGYTF
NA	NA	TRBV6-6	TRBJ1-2	TGTGCCAGCAGTTACGCCGGGTCGAACTATGGCTACACCTTC	CASSYAGSNYGYTF
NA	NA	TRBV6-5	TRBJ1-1	TGTGCCAGCAGTTTCGCGAGCGGGGGCACTGAAGCTTTCTTT	CASSFASGGTEAFF
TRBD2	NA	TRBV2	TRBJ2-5	TGTGCCAGCAGCCCAGAGCGGGGGGGGCCGTCCCAGTACTTC	CASSPERGGPSQYF
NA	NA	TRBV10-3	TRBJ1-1	TGTGCCATCAGTGATTCTACTGAAGCTTTCTTT	CAISDSTEAFF
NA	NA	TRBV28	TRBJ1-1	TGTGCCAGCAGTGACAACTTGGCAGATGACGCTTTCTTT	CASSDNLADDAFF
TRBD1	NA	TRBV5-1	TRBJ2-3	TGCGCCAGCAGCTTGGGGGGACAGCGCACAGATACGCAGTATTTT	CASSLGGQRTDTQYF
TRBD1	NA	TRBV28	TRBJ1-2	TGTGCCAGCAGTTTATGGGGGGTTAGGGACAGGGGGCAGAGGAATGGGAACTATGGCTACACCTTC	CASSLWGVRDRGQRNGNYGYTF
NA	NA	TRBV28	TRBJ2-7	TGTGCCAGCAGTTTAACAGGCTATTACGAGCAGTACTTC	CASSLTGYYEQYF
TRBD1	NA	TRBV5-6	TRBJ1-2	TGTGCCAGCAGCTTGTGGACAGGCGCCTATGGCTACACCTTC	CASSLWTGAYGYTF
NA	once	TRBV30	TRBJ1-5	TGTGCCTGGAGTGGGCTAGAAATCAATCAGCCCCAGCATTTT	CAWSGLEINQPQHF
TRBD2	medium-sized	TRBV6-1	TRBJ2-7	TGTGCCAGCAGTGAAGGGACTAGCGGGGGCTACGAGCAGTACTTC	CASSEGTSGGYEQYF
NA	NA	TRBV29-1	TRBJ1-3	TGCAGCGCGACGGGCTCTGGAAACACCATATATTTT	CSATGSGNTIYF
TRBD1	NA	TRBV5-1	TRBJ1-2	TGCGCCAGCAGCTTGCTGTCAGGGGGCGATGGCTACACCTTC	CASSLLSGGDGYTF
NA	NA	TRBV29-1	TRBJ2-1	TGCAGCGCTACAGACCCATCAGCGGATCAGCAGTTCTTC	CSATDPSADQQFF
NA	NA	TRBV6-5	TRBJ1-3	TGTGCCAGCAGCCCCCTGAGCTCTGGAAACACCATATATTTT	CASSPLSSGNTIYF
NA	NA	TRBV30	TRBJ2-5	TGTGCCTGGAACGAGGGTGGAGAGACCCAGTACTTC	CAWNEGGETQYF
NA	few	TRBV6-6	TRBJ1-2	TGTGCCAGCAGTACCGGGGTCTATGGCTACACCTTC	CASSTGVYGYTF
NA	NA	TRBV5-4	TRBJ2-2	TGTGCCAGCAGCTTGGAGATGGGACTTAACACCGGGGAGCTGTTTTTT	CASSLEMGLNTGELFF
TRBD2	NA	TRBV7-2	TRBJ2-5	TGTGCCAGCAGCTTGAACGGGGGGGCCTTCACAGAGACCCAGTACTTC	CASSLNGGAFTETQYF
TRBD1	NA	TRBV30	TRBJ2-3	TGTGCCTGGAGTGCCGGGGACAGGGCTGATACGCAGTATTTT	CAWSAGDRADTQYF
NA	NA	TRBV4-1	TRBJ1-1	TGCGCCAGCAGCCAAGTTTCTGGGGCGGTGATCACTGAAGCTTTCTTT	CASSQVSGAVITEAFF
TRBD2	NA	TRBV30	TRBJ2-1	TGTGCCTGGTCCGGGACTAGCGGTTATCGAGAGCAGTTCTTC	CAWSGTSGYREQFF
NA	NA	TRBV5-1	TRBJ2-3	TGCGCCAGCAGCTTGGCCACAGGGAGCACAGATACGCAGTATTTT	CASSLATGSTDTQYF
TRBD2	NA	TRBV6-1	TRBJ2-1	TGTGCCAGCAGCCCTAGCGGGGGCGACAATGAGCAGTTCTTC	CASSPSGGDNEQFF
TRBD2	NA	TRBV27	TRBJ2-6	TGTGCCAGCAGTTTCCGAGTAGGGAGGGGTTATTCTGGGGCCAACGTCCTGACTTTC	CASSFRVGRGYSGANVLTF
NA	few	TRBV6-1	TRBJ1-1	TGTGCCAGCAGTGTACCGGCCAGGGCTCCCGAAGCTTTCTTT	CASSVPARAPEAFF
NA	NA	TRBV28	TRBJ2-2	TGTGCCAGCAAGGGGATGAGCACCGGGGAGCTGTTTTTT	CASKGMSTGELFF
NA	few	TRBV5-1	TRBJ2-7	TGCGCCAGCAGCCCGGACAGAGGACATGACTACGAGCAGTACTTC	CASSPDRGHDYEQYF
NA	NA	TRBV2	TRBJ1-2	TGTGCCAGCAGTGAAGGGAAACAGTATGGCTACACCTTC	CASSEGKQYGYTF
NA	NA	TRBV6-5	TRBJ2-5	TGTGCCAGCAGACCGGGATGGCAAGAGACCCAGTACTTC	CASRPGWQETQYF
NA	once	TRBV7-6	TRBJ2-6	TGTGCCAGCAGCTATCCATCTGGGGCCAACGTCCTGACTTTC	CASSYPSGANVLTF
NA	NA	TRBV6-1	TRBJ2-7	TGTGCCAGCAGGCCGACTAGTGGTACCTACGAGCAGTACTTC	CASRPTSGTYEQYF
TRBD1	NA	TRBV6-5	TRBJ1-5	TGTGCCAGCAGTCCTCGGACAGGGTCTATCGGGCCCCAGCATTTT	CASSPRTGSIGPQHF
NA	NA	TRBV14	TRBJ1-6	TGTGCCAGCAGCCAAGTTGCGAGCTCCTATAATTCACCCCTCCACTTT	CASSQVASSYNSPLHF
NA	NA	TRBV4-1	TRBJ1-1	TGCGCCAGCAGCTCCCCCCGAGGGCATCTGAACACTGAAGCTTTCTTT	CASSSPRGHLNTEAFF
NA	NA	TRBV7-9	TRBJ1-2	TGTGCCAGCAGCTTAGGTCTACAGGTCGCAGTCTATGGCTACACCTTC	CASSLGLQVAVYGYTF
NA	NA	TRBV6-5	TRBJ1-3	TGTGCCACCAGCCAGGGGCCCCGATCTGGAAACACCATATATTTT	CATSQGPRSGNTIYF
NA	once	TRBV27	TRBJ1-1	TGTGCCAGCAAGAAGGGGGGGGCCGGATCCCTGAACACTGAAGCTTTCTTT	CASKKGGAGSLNTEAFF
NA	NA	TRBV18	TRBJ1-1	TGTGCCAGCTCCGAAGGGGTGAACACTGAAGCTTTCTTT	CASSEGVNTEAFF
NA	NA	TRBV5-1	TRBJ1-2	TGCGCCAGCAGCTTGAGTTCATCCGGGATAGAAGGCTACACCTTC	CASSLSSSGIEGYTF
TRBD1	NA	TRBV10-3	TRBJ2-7	TGTGCCATCAGTTCCCAGGGGGCCCCCTCCTACGAGCAGTACTTC	CAISSQGAPSYEQYF
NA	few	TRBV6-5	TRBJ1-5	TGTGCCAGCAGTTACAGCGAAGGGGGCAATCAGCCCCAGCATTTT	CASSYSEGGNQPQHF
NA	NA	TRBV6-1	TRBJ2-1	NA	CASSVFGTGSTFF
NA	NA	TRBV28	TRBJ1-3	TGTGCCAGCAGTTTACCGGTACAGACAGGACTCTCTGGAAACACCATATATTTT	CASSLPVQTGLSGNTIYF
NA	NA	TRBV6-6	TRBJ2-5	TGTGCCAGCAGTTACTCGAGAGGGAGCGAGACCCAGTACTTC	CASSYSRGSETQYF
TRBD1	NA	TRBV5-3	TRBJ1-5	TGTGCCAGAAGCTTGGCCGACAGGGCAGAAAATCAGCCCCAGCATTTT	CARSLADRAENQPQHF
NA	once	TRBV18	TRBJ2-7	TGTGCCAGCTCGGGCCCGGCAGGGTCTAATTACGAGCAGTACTTC	CASSGPAGSNYEQYF
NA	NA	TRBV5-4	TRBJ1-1	TGTGCCAGCAGCCCCCGGGATATGAACACTGAAGCTTTCTTT	CASSPRDMNTEAFF
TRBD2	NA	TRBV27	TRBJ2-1	TGTGCCAGCACAGGGACTATATACTCCTACAATGAGCAGTTCTTC	CASTGTIYSYNEQFF